The entry below gives a single T cell receptor (beta chain) sequence along with its context. Its antigen remains unidentified. The data originate from a study of PD-1 blockade in classical Hodgkin lymphoma. Regarding the study as a whole: After ASCT, patients who started nivolumab under 1 year later were excluded. Newly diagnosed patients were reported to start with lower TCR diversity than healthy donors. TCR diversity in CD4+, not CD8+, cells rose significantly by C4D1.

Germline CDR1 and CDR2: PRHDT and FYEKMQ (reference sequence). The CDR3 length is 14 residues. The germline V and J ends were trimmed by 1 base and 3 bases, with 10 bases remaining between them. The method was immunoSEQ multiplex PCR; TCRdb's version includes in-frame clones alone and lacks a portion of them. Of roughly 4,000 clones detected, 80% to 90% appear once; the ten largest clones hold 28%. Brentuximab vedotin exposure varied, and every patient relapsed after autologous stem cell transplantation. Researchers used magnetic negative selection to pull out pure CD4+ T cells from thawed PBMCs. The sequence came from a human donor with classical Hodgkin lymphoma. The genes are TRBV13 and TRBJ2-7; D is perhaps TRBD2 (5 bases). Specimen: CD4+ T cells from blood, collected at baseline. CDR3 in amino acids: CASSLASRDYEQYF. DNA for the CDR3: TGTGCCAGCAGCTTAGCCAGCCGGGACTACGAGCAGTACTTC.